Given below is one TCR beta chain in context. V lost 0 bases and J lost 7; bases outside the gene matches: 1. The V gene's germline CDR1 is ENHRY and CDR2 SYGVKD. The CDR3 totals 15 residues. Amplified regions were TCR beta CDR3 sequences from RNA transcripts. The TCR CDR3 was amplified in a first-round RT-PCR using the HTBI primer set. TCRdb recomputed calls from the multiplex PCR reads with MiXCR, one row per CDR3 protein. Of 600,000 or so distinct CDR3 sequences in the sample, 46% were seen once. The sample originates from a study of T cells in Graves' hyperthyroidism and ophthalmopathy. The source material was peripheral blood or thyroid tissue (not recorded which). The receptor was derived from a woman in her late teens or twenties with Graves' hyperthyroidism. This rearrangement joins TRBV10-3 to TRBJ1-6, with 9 bases fitting TRBD1. The CDR3, as DNA: TGTGCCATCAGTGAGTCGACAGGGGGAAATTCACCCCTCCACTTT. Translation gives CAISESTGGNSPLHF.